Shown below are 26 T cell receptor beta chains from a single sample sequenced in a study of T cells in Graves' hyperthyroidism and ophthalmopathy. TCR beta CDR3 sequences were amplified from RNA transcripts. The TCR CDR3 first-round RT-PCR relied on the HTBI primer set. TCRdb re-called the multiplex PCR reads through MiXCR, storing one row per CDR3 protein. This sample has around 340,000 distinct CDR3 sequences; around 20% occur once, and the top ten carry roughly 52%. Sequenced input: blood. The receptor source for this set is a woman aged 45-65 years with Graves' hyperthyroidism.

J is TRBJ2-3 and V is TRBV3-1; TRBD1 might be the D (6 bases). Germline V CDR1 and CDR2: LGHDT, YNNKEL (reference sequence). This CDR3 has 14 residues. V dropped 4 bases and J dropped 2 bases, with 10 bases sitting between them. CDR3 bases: TGTGCCAGCAGCCCTACAGGGAACACAGATACGCAGTATTTT. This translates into CASSPTGNTDTQYF.

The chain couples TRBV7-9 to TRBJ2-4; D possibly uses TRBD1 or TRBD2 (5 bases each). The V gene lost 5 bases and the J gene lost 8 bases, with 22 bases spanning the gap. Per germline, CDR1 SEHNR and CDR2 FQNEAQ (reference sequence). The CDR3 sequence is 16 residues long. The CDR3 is CASSPLGAADGDIQYF. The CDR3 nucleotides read TGTGCCAGCAGCCCCCTCGGGGCAGCCGATGGGGACATTCAGTACTTC. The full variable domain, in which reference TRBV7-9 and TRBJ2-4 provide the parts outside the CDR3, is DTGVSQNPRHKITKRGQNVTFRCDPISEHNRLYWYRQTLGQGPEFLTYFQNEAQLEKSRLLSDRFSAERPKGSFSTLEIQRTEQGDSAMYLCASSPLGAADGDIQYFGAGTRLSVL.

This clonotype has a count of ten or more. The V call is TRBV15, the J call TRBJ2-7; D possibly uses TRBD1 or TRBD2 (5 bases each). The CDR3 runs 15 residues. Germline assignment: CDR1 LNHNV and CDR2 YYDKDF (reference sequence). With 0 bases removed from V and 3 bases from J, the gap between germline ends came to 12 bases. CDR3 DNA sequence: TGTGCCACCAGCAGAGAAGGGGCTAGCAGCTACGAGCAGTACTTC. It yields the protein CATSREGASSYEQYF.

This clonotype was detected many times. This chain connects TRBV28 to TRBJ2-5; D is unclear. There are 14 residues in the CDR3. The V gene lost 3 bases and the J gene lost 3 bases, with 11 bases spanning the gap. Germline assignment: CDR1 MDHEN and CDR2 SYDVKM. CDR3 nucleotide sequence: TGTGCCAGCAGTTTGATTCACACTAAAGAGACCCAGTACTTC. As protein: CASSLIHTKETQYF.

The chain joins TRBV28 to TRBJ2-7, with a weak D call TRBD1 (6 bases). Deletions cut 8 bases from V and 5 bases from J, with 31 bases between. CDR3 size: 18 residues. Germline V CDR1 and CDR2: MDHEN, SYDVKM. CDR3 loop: CASGRWGLAKKGRNEQYF. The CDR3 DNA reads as TGTGCCAGCGGACGATGGGGGCTAGCAAAGAAGGGGCGAAACGAGCAGTACTTC.

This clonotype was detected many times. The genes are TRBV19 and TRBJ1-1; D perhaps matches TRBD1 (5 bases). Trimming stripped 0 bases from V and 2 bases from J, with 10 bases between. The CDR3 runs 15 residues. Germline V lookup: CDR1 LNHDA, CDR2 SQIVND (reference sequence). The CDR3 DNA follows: TGTGCCAGTAGTATAGATGGGGACTATAACACTGAAGCTTTCTTT. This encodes CASSIDGDYNTEAFF.

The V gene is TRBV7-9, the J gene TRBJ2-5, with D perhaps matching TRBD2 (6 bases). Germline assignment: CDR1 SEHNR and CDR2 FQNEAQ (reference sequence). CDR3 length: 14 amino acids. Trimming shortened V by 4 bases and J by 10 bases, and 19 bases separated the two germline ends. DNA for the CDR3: TGTGCCAGCAGCTCAAATATAGCGTGGGGGGACCAGTACTTC. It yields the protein CASSSNIAWGDQYF. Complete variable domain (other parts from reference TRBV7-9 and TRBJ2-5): DTGVSQNPRHKITKRGQNVTFRCDPISEHNRLYWYRQTLGQGPEFLTYFQNEAQLEKSRLLSDRFSAERPKGSFSTLEIQRTEQGDSAMYLCASSSNIAWGDQYFGPGTRLLVL.

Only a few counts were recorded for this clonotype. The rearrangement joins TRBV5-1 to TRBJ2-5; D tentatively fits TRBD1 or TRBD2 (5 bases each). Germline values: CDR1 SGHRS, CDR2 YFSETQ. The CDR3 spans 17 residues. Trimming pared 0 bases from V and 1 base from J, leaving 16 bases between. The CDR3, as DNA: TGCGCCAGCAGCTTGGGAGGAGGTGGGGCAGGCCAAGAGACCCAGTACTTC. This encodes CASSLGGGGAGQETQYF.

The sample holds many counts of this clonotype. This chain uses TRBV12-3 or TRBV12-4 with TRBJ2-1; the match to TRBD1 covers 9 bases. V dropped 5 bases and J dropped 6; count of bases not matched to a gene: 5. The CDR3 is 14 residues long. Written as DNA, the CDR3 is TGTGCCAGCAGTAACCGGGACAGGGTCAATGAGCAGTTCTTC. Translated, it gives CASSNRDRVNEQFF.

As DNA, the CDR3 is TGCGCCAGCAGCTCCCCGAGGGGGCATGAAGAGACCCAGTACTTC. It yields the protein CASSSPRGHEETQYF. V and J are TRBV5-1 and TRBJ2-5; 7 nucleotides align to TRBD1. The germline gives CDR1 SGHRS, CDR2 YFSETQ. V was pared by 3 bases and J by 3 bases, with 8 bases of the junction left unmatched. The CDR3 is 15 amino acids.

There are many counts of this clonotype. The CDR3 region is CSAAWGVSYNEQFF. Here the CDR3 DNA reads TGCAGTGCTGCTTGGGGGGTATCCTACAATGAGCAGTTCTTC. The chain has TRBV20-1 and TRBJ2-1, with D perhaps matching TRBD2 (6 bases). V lost 5 bases and J 1 base, leaving 12 bases between the germline ends. CDR3 length equals 14 residues. Germline V gene lookup returns CDR1 DFQATT and CDR2 SNEGSKA (reference sequence).

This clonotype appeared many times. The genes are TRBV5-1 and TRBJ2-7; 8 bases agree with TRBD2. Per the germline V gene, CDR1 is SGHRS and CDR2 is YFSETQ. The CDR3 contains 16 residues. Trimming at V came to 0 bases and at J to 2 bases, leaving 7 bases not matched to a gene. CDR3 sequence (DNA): TGCGCCAGCAGCTTGGCCGGGCTAGCGGGCGCCTACGAGCAGTACTTC. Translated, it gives CASSLAGLAGAYEQYF.

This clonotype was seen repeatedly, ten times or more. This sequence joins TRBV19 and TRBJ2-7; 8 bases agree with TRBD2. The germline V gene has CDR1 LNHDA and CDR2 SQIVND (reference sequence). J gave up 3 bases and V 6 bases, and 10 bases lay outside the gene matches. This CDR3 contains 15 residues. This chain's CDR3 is CASSPIAGTFYEQYF. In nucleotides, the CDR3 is TGTGCCAGTAGCCCGATAGCGGGGACCTTCTACGAGCAGTACTTC.

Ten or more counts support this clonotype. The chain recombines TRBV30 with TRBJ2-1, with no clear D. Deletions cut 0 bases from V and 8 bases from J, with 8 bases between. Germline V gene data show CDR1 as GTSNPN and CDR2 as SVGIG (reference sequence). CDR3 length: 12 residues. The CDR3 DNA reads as TGTGCCTGGAGTGTACCCGCGTATGAGCAGTTCTTC. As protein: CAWSVPAYEQFF.

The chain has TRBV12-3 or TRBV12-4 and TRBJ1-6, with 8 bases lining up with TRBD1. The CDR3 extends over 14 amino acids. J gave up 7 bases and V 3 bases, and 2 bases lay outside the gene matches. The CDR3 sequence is CASSFQGANSPLHF. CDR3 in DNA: TGTGCCAGCAGTTTCCAGGGGGCGAATTCACCCCTCCACTTT.

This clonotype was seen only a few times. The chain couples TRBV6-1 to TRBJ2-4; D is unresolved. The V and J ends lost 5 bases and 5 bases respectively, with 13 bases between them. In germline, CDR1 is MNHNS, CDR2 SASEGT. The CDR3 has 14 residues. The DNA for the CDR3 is TGTGCCAGCAGTTCCGGCCCAGAAGAAAACATTCAGTACTTC. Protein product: CASSSGPEENIQYF.

This CDR3 reads CSVGGTGSLGVEKLFF. The CDR3, as DNA: TGCAGCGTTGGGGGGACAGGGTCTTTGGGTGTTGAAAAACTGTTTTTT. The J gene is TRBJ1-4, the V gene TRBV29-1; 9 positions match TRBD1. Germline CDR1 is SQVTM and CDR2 is ANQGSEA. The junction had 13 bases not matched to a gene; V was cut back by 4 bases and J by 7 bases. The CDR3 covers 16 residues.

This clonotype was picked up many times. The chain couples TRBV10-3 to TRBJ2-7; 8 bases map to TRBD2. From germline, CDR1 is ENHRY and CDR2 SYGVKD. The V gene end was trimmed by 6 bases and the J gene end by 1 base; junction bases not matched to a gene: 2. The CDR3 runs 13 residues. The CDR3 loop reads CAIRTSASYEQYF. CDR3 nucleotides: TGTGCCATCAGGACTAGCGCTTCCTACGAGCAGTACTTC.

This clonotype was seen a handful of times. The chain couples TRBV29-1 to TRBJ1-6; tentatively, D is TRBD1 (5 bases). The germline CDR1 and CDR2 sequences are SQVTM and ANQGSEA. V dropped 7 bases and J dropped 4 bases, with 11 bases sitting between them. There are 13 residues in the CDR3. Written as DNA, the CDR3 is TGCAGCGCCAGGGCCGCTTATAATTCACCCCTCCACTTT. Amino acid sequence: CSARAAYNSPLHF.

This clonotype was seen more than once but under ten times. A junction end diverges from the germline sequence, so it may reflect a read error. CDR3 protein: CASSQNSLAGGTDAQYF. CDR3 coding DNA: TGTGCCAGCAGCCAAAATTCCTTAGCGGGAGGAACAGATGCGCAGTATTTT. The rearrangement joins TRBV4-2 to TRBJ2-3; 10 bases line up with TRBD2. This CDR3 contains 17 residues. Germline V gene data show CDR1 as LGHNA and CDR2 as YNFKEQ.

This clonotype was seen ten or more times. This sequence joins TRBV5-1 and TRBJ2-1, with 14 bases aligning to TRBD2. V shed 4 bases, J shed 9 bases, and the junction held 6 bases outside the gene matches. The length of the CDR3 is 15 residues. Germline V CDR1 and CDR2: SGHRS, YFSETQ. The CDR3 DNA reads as TGCGCCAGCAGCCCGGGACTAGCGGGAGTGCTTGAGCAGTTCTTC. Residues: CASSPGLAGVLEQFF. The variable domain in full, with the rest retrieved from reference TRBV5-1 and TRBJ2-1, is KAGVTQTPRYLIKTRGQQVTLSCSPISGHRSVSWYQQTPGQGLQFLFEYFSETQRNKGNFPGRFSGRQFSNSRSEMNVSTLELGDSALYLCASSPGLAGVLEQFFGPGTRLTVL.

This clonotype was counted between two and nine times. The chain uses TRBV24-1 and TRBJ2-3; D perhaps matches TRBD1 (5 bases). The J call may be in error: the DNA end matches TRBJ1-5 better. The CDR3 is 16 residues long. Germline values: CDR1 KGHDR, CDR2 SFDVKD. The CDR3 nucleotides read TGTGCCACCAGTGATTTCGGGTGGCAGGGCACAGATACGCAGCATTTT. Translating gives CATSDFGWQGTDTQHF.

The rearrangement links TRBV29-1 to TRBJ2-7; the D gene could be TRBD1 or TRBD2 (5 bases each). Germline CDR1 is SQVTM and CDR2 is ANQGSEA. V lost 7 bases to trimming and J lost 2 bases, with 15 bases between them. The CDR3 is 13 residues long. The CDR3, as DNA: TGCAGCGCTGGGGCGGGTGTGGCCTACGAGCAGTACTTC. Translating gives CSAGAGVAYEQYF.

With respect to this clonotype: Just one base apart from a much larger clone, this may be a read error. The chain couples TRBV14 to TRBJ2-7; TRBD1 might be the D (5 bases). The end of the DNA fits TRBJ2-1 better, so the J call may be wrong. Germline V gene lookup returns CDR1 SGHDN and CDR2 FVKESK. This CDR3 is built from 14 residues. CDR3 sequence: CASSQEGQSYEQFF. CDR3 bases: TGTGCCAGCAGCCAAGAGGGGCAGTCCTACGAGCAGTTCTTC.

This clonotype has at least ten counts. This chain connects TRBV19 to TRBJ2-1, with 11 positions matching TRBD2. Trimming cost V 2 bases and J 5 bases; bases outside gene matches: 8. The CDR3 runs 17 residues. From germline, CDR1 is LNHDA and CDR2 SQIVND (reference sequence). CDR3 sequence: CASSILTSGSLHNEQFF. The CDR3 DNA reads TGTGCCAGTAGTATATTAACTAGCGGGAGTCTTCACAATGAGCAGTTCTTC.

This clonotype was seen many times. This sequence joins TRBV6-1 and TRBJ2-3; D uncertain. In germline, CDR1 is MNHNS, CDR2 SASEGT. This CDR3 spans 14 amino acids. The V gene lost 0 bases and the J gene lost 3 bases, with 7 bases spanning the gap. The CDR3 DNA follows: TGTGCCAGCAGTGAAGCTATAGGGACAGATACGCAGTATTTT. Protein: CASSEAIGTDTQYF.